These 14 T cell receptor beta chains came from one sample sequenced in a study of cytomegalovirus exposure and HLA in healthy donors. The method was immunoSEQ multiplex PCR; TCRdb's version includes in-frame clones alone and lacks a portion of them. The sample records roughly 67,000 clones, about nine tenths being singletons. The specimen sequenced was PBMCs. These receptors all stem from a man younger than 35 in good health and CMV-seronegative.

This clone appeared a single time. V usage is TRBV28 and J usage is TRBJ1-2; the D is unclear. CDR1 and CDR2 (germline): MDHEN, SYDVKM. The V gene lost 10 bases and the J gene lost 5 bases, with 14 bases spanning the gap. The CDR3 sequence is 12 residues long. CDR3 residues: CATAYGSYGYTF. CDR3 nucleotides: TGTGCCACCGCGTACGGTTCATATGGCTACACCTTC.

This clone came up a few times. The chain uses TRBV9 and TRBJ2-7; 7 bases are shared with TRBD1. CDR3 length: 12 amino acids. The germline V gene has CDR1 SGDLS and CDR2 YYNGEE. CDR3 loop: CASSVGVGDRGV. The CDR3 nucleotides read TGTGCCAGCAGCGTAGGGGTGGGGGACAGAGGAGTC.

CDR3: CASSYEGGNEQYF. As DNA, the CDR3 is TGTGCCAGCAGTTACGAGGGGGGGAACGAGCAGTACTTC. The chain combines TRBV6-6 with TRBJ2-7; D might be TRBD2 (7 bases). This CDR3 spans 13 amino acids. V was shortened by 2 bases and J by 5 bases, with 10 bases between the two germline ends. Germline values: CDR1 MNHNY, CDR2 SVGAGI (reference sequence).

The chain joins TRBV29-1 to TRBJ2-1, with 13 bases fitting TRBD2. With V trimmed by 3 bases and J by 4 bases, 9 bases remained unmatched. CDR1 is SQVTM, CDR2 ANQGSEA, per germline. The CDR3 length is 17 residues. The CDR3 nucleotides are TGCAGCGTTGATCTCTTAGGGACTAGCGGGAAGTACAATGAGCAGTTCTTC. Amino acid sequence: CSVDLLGTSGKYNEQFF.

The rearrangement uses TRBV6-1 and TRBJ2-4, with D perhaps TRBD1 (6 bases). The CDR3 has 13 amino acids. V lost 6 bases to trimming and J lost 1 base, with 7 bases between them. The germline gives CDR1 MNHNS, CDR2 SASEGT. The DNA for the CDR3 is TGTGCCAGCAGGGGGGCGGCCAAAAACATTCAGTACTTC. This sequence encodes CASRGAAKNIQYF.

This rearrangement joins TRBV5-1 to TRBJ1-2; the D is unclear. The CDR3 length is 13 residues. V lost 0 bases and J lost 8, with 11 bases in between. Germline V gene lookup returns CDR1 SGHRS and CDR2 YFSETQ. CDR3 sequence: CASSLARGEGYTF. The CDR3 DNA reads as TGCGCCAGCAGCTTGGCCCGGGGAGAGGGCTACACCTTC.

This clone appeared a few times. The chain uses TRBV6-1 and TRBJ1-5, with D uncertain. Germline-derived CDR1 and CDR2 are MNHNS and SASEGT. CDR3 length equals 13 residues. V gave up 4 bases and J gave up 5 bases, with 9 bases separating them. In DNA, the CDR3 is TGTGCCAGCAGTGCCAGCAGGCATCAGCCCCAGCATTTT. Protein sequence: CASSASRHQPQHF.

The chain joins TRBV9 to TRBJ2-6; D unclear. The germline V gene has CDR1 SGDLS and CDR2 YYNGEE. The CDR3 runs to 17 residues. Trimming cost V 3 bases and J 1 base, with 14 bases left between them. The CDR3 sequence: CASSASLMRSGANVLTF. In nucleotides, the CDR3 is TGTGCCAGCAGCGCCTCCCTCATGAGGTCTGGGGCCAACGTCCTGACTTTC.

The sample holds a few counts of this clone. This chain's CDR3 is CASSLATGQGYNEQFF. Here the CDR3 DNA reads TGTGCCAGCAGTTTAGCCACGGGACAGGGGTACAATGAGCAGTTCTTC. This chain joins TRBV27 and TRBJ2-1, with 10 bases that match TRBD1. The V segment lost 2 bases and the J segment 4 bases; nucleotides outside the gene matches: 5. The CDR3 is 16 amino acids. Per the germline V gene, CDR1 is MNHEY and CDR2 is SMNVEV (reference sequence).

The CDR3 DNA follows: TGTGCCTGGAGTCGGGGAAACTATGGCTACACCTTC. It specifies CAWSRGNYGYTF. The chain joins TRBV30 to TRBJ1-2; D is undetermined. The CDR3 length is 12 residues. CDR1 and CDR2 (germline): GTSNPN, SVGIG (reference sequence). V lost 2 bases to trimming and J lost 2 bases, with 6 bases between them. The full variable domain, in which reference TRBV30 and TRBJ1-2 provide the parts outside the CDR3, is SQTIHQWPATLVQPVGSPLSLECTVEGTSNPNLYWYRQAAGRGLQLLFYSVGIGQISSEVPQNLSASRPQDRQFILSSKKLLLSDSGFYLCAWSRGNYGYTFGSGTRLTVV.

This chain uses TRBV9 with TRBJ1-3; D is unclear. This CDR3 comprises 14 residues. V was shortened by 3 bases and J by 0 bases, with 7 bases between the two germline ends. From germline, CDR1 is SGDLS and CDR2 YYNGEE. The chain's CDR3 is CASSGSPSGNTIYF. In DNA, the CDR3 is TGTGCCAGCAGCGGGAGTCCCTCTGGAAACACCATATATTTT.

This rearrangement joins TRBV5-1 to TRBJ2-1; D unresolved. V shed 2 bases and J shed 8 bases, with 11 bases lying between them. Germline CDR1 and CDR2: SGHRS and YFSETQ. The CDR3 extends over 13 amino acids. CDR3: CASSFPLRDEQFF. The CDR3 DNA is TGCGCCAGCAGCTTCCCGCTACGGGATGAGCAGTTCTTC. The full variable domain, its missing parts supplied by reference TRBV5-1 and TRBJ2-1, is KAGVTQTPRYLIKTRGQQVTLSCSPISGHRSVSWYQQTPGQGLQFLFEYFSETQRNKGNFPGRFSGRQFSNSRSEMNVSTLELGDSALYLCASSFPLRDEQFFGPGTRLTVL.

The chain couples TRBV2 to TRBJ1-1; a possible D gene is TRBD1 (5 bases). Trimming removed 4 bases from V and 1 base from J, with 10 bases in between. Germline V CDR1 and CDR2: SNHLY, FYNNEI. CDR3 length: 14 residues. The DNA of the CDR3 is TGTGCCAGCAGTGCTATAAGGGGGAACACTGAAGCTTTCTTT. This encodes CASSAIRGNTEAFF.

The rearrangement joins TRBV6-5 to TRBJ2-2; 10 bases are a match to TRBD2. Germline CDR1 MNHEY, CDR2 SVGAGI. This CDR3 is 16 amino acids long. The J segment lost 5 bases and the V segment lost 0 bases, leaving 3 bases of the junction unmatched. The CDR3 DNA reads TGTGCCAGCAGTTACTCCAGCGGGAGGGGGACCGGGGAGCTGTTTTTT. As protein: CASSYSSGRGTGELFF.